These 29 T cell receptor beta chains were all obtained from the same sample, sequenced in a study of cytomegalovirus exposure and HLA in healthy donors. PCR employed 60 Vbeta and 13 Jbeta primers. Profiling relied on immunoSEQ multiplex PCR, and the TCRdb table lists in-frame clones only, not all of them. The sample lists more than 130,000 clones; more than 70% were seen once. Material: PBMCs. The receptors come from a woman in her fifties or sixties in good health and CMV-seronegative.

The rearrangement uses TRBV28 and TRBJ1-4; 7 nucleotides agree with TRBD1. J was trimmed by 8 bases and V by 3 bases; bases with no gene match: 3. Looked up from germline, CDR1 is MDHEN and CDR2 is SYDVKM. This CDR3 is 13 amino acids long. CDR3 sequence reads: CASSLGQLEKLFF. The DNA of the CDR3 is TGTGCCAGCAGTTTGGGACAGCTCGAAAAACTGTTTTTT.

The chain combines TRBV6-6 with TRBJ2-1; 10 nucleotides line up with TRBD2. The CDR3 sequence is 16 residues long. From germline, CDR1 is MNHNY and CDR2 SVGAGI (reference sequence). The ends lost 5 bases at V and 8 bases at J; junction bases unmatched: 12. In DNA form, the CDR3 reads TGTGCCAGCAGTCGGTCACTAGCGGGGAGGGAACATGAGCAGTTCTTC. The encoded protein is CASSRSLAGREHEQFF.

The rearrangement links TRBV27 to TRBJ1-1; D gene ambiguous. Trimming removed 6 bases at V and 1 base at J, with 9 bases between. Germline CDR1 reads MNHEY; CDR2 reads SMNVEV (reference sequence). The CDR3 length is 13 residues. As DNA, the CDR3 is TGTGCCAGCAGCCTACGGGAGAACACTGAAGCTTTCTTT. Translating it yields CASSLRENTEAFF.

A word on this clone: Distinct nucleotide sequences in the sample also encode this CDR3. The chain is built from TRBV7-9 and TRBJ1-2; 7 nucleotides align to TRBD1. Germline loops: CDR1 SEHNR, CDR2 FQNEAQ (reference sequence). This CDR3 has 15 residues. V shed 1 base, J shed 4 bases, and the junction held 6 bases outside the gene matches. CDR3 sequence (DNA): TGTGCCAGCAGCTTAGACCTCGCAGGGGGCTATGGCTACACCTTC. Residues: CASSLDLAGGYGYTF.

J is TRBJ1-6 and V is TRBV5-1, with 10 bases fitting TRBD1. The germline V gene encodes CDR1 SGHRS and CDR2 YFSETQ. The CDR3 is 16 residues long. V gave up 2 bases and J gave up 6 bases; unmatched junction bases: 5. The CDR3 bases are TGCGCCAGCAGCTTCCTCCGGGACAGGGGTAATTCACCCCTCCACTTT. This encodes CASSFLRDRGNSPLHF.

A word on this clone: Other DNA sequences from this sample encode an identical CDR3 as well. This chain connects TRBV7-8 to TRBJ1-2; 7 bases match TRBD1. Trimming at V came to 3 bases and at J to 2 bases, leaving 0 bases not matched to a gene. CDR3 length: 13 amino acids. Germline V gene lookup returns CDR1 SGHVS and CDR2 FQNEAQ. The CDR3 DNA reads as TGTGCCAGCAGCTTGGGACAGAACTATGGCTACACCTTC. Its translation: CASSLGQNYGYTF.

This chain links TRBV4-1 with TRBJ2-7; the match to TRBD1 covers 7 bases. This CDR3 is 14 amino acids long. Germline V lookup: CDR1 MGHRA, CDR2 YSYEKL. V was pared by 2 bases and J by 3 bases, with 4 bases of the junction left unmatched. The CDR3 spells CASSQTGVGYEQYF. For the CDR3, the DNA is TGCGCCAGCAGCCAAACAGGGGTAGGCTACGAGCAGTACTTC.

The count of this clone is one. The chain couples TRBV7-2 to TRBJ1-6; tentative D call: TRBD1 (6 bases). The CDR3 has 15 amino acids. V lost 5 bases and J lost 7, with 15 bases in between. Germline loops: CDR1 SGHTA, CDR2 FQGNSA. The DNA for the CDR3 is TGTGCCAGCAGCCCCACCGGGGGGCTGAATTCACCCCTCCACTTT. Amino acids: CASSPTGGLNSPLHF.

The CDR3: CASSIAGAGEETQYF. Written as DNA, the CDR3 is TGTGCCAGCAGTATAGCGGGGGCCGGGGAAGAGACCCAGTACTTC. The chain carries TRBV28 and TRBJ2-5, with 9 bases identical to TRBD2. The germline V gene has CDR1 MDHEN and CDR2 SYDVKM. This CDR3 is built from 15 residues. V was clipped by 5 bases and J by 3 bases; unmatched bases: 7.

The table lists this clone with a few counts. V usage is TRBV5-4 and J usage is TRBJ1-1; TRBD1 matches 8 bases. Germline values: CDR1 SGHNT, CDR2 YYREEE (reference sequence). The CDR3 contains 13 residues. With 5 bases clipped from V and 6 bases from J, the junction kept 6 bases outside the gene matches. Written as DNA, the CDR3 is TGTGCCAGCAGGGTACAGGGGGGGCCTGAAGCTTTCTTT. This codes for CASRVQGGPEAFF.

CDR3 region: CASRPGTENGYTF. CDR3 DNA: TGTGCCAGCCGGCCTGGGACAGAAAATGGCTACACCTTC. The rearrangement uses TRBV28 and TRBJ1-2; TRBD1 matches at 7 bases. Germline CDR1 and CDR2: MDHEN and SYDVKM. The CDR3 contains 13 residues. Unmatched junction bases numbered 9, after V lost 8 bases and J lost 6 bases.

This clone was seen more than once but under ten times. The genes are TRBV5-1 and TRBJ1-1; D unclear. The CDR3 has 15 amino acids. Germline CDR1 is SGHRS and CDR2 is YFSETQ. V gave up 5 bases and J gave up 2 bases, with 16 bases separating them. In DNA, the CDR3 is TGCGCCAGCAGTTTATTCGGGTTCCCCAACACTGAAGCTTTCTTT. Protein sequence: CASSLFGFPNTEAFF.

J is TRBJ2-7 and V is TRBV28; 8 bases are a match to TRBD2. V lost 7 bases, J lost 3 bases, and 17 bases stayed unmatched. Germline V lookup: CDR1 MDHEN, CDR2 SYDVKM. The CDR3 has 17 amino acids. The chain's CDR3 is CASISLAGGPRIYEQYF. CDR3 DNA sequence: TGTGCCAGCATCAGTCTCGCGGGGGGCCCTCGTATCTACGAGCAGTACTTC.

The chain recombines TRBV11-2 with TRBJ1-4, with 7 nucleotides matching TRBD1. The germline V gene has CDR1 SGHAT and CDR2 FQNNGV. J lost 6 bases, V lost 2 bases, and 6 bases had no gene match. CDR3 length equals 15 residues. As DNA, the CDR3 is TGTGCCAGCAGCTTACTGGGACAGCCATATGAAAAACTGTTTTTT. Translation: CASSLLGQPYEKLFF.

The chain uses TRBV6-1 and TRBJ2-7, with 8 bases lining up with TRBD1. V was clipped by 0 bases and J by 3 bases; unmatched bases: 4. The CDR3 consists of 15 residues. Germline V gene lookup returns CDR1 MNHNS and CDR2 SASEGT. DNA of the CDR3: TGTGCCAGCAGTGAAGCTGGACAGGGCTTCTACGAGCAGTACTTC. The encoded protein is CASSEAGQGFYEQYF.

The genes are TRBV10-3 and TRBJ1-2; 7 bases match TRBD1. V gave up 0 bases and J gave up 0 bases; unmatched junction bases: 10. Germline CDR1 reads ENHRY; CDR2 reads SYGVKD. This CDR3 contains 18 residues. DNA for the CDR3: TGTGCCATCAGTGAGTCGGGTCCACAGGGGACCGCTAACTATGGCTACACCTTC. Translated, it gives CAISESGPQGTANYGYTF.

The V gene is TRBV6-5, the J gene TRBJ2-7; 10 bases match TRBD1. This CDR3 contains 14 residues. V was clipped by 5 bases and J by 3 bases; unmatched bases: 4. Germline loops: CDR1 MNHEY, CDR2 SVGAGI. CDR3 in DNA: TGTGCCAGCAGTACCGGGACAGGGGTCTACGAGCAGTACTTC. Its protein product is CASSTGTGVYEQYF.

This rearrangement joins TRBV7-2 to TRBJ2-7; 10 positions agree with TRBD1. Germline V gene lookup returns CDR1 SGHTA and CDR2 FQGNSA. V lost 5 bases and J lost 9; bases outside the gene matches: 13. The CDR3 runs 15 residues. CDR3 sequence: CASSGGTGVQHGQYF. CDR3 DNA sequence: TGTGCCAGCAGCGGGGGGACAGGGGTCCAGCATGGGCAGTACTTC. The whole variable domain, remainder taken from reference TRBV7-2 and TRBJ2-7, is GAGVSQSPSNKVTEKGKDVELRCDPISGHTALYWYRQSLGQGLEFLIYFQGNSAPDKSGLPSDRFSAERTGGSVSTLTIQRTQQEDSAVYLCASSGGTGVQHGQYFGPGTRLTVT.

A few counts support this clone. The gene calls are TRBV5-8 and TRBJ2-3, with D perhaps matching TRBD1 (5 bases). The CDR3 length is 15 residues. Trimming shortened V by 0 bases and J by 0 bases, and 8 bases separated the two germline ends. In germline, CDR1 is SGHTS, CDR2 YDEGEE. Here the CDR3 DNA reads TGTGCCAGCAGCTTGGAGGACACAAGCACAGATACGCAGTATTTT. Its translation: CASSLEDTSTDTQYF.

This chain joins TRBV30 and TRBJ2-7, with 7 bases matching TRBD1. This CDR3 has 12 amino acids. In germline, CDR1 is GTSNPN, CDR2 SVGIG (reference sequence). As DNA, the CDR3 is TGTGCGAACGACAGGGTCGGCTACGAGCAGTACTTC. The encoded protein is CANDRVGYEQYF.

This rearrangement joins TRBV9 to TRBJ1-4, with a tentative D call TRBD1 (6 bases). This CDR3 region has 15 residues. Germline CDR1 SGDLS, CDR2 YYNGEE. Deletions cut 0 bases from V and 4 bases from J, with 10 bases between. Here the CDR3 reads CASSVATGFNEKLFF. The CDR3 DNA reads as TGTGCCAGCAGCGTAGCTACAGGGTTTAATGAAAAACTGTTTTTT.

This clone was detected a few times. V gene TRBV6-6 combines with J gene TRBJ1-1; TRBD1 matches 7 bases. The V segment lost 6 bases and the J segment 1 base; nucleotides outside the gene matches: 11. This CDR3 region has 16 residues. In germline, CDR1 is MNHNY, CDR2 SVGAGI (reference sequence). The CDR3 spells CASSIGDRAANTEAFF. Here the CDR3 DNA reads TGTGCCAGCAGCATAGGCGACAGGGCGGCGAACACTGAAGCTTTCTTT.

The CDR3 nucleotides read TGTGCCAGCGGGCTAGCGGGCACAGATACGCAGTATTTT. This gives the protein CASGLAGTDTQYF. The chain joins TRBV27 to TRBJ2-3; 7 nucleotides match TRBD2. CDR1 MNHEY and CDR2 SMNVEV come from the germline V gene (reference sequence). CDR3 size: 13 residues. Trimming cost V 8 bases and J 1 base; bases outside gene matches: 3.

V gene TRBV6-1 combines with J gene TRBJ2-5, with TRBD2 identical over 8 bases. The CDR3 loop spans 13 amino acids. V lost 8 bases, J lost 2 bases, and 4 bases stayed unmatched. Germline CDR1 and CDR2: MNHNS and SASEGT. CDR3 amino acids: CASLRGGQETQYF. DNA of the CDR3: TGTGCCAGCTTGCGCGGGGGGCAAGAGACCCAGTACTTC.

This clone was observed at least ten times. The chain carries TRBV5-1 and TRBJ2-7, with D maybe TRBD1 (7 bases). The CDR3 sequence is 14 residues long. Between the trimmed V and J ends, which lost 3 bases and 4 bases, there was a span of 14 bases. CDR1 and CDR2 (germline): SGHRS, YFSETQ. CDR3 region: CASSSGDSEYEQYF. The CDR3 DNA follows: TGCGCCAGCAGCTCGGGGGACAGTGAGTACGAGCAGTACTTC.

V and J are TRBV5-6 and TRBJ2-5, with 13 bases lining up with TRBD2. Germline CDR1 SGHDT, CDR2 YYEEEE. The CDR3 length is 16 residues. Unmatched junction bases numbered 4, after V lost 3 bases and J lost 2 bases. The CDR3: CASSSGLAGRQETQYF. CDR3 coding DNA: TGTGCCAGCAGCTCGGGACTAGCGGGACGACAAGAGACCCAGTACTTC.

The chain recombines TRBV4-1 with TRBJ2-7; 7 positions match TRBD1. The J segment lost 2 bases and the V segment lost 2 bases, leaving 6 bases of the junction unmatched. Germline V CDR1 and CDR2: MGHRA, YSYEKL. CDR3 length: 15 residues. The CDR3 DNA reads TGCGCCAGCAGCCAACCGGGACAGCGAACCTACGAGCAGTACTTC. Translation gives CASSQPGQRTYEQYF.

CDR3 in DNA: TGTGCCAGCACCCTAGGACAGCCTAGGGGTTCACCCCTCCACTTT. Encoded protein: CASTLGQPRGSPLHF. The chain combines TRBV6-5 with TRBJ1-6, with a weak D call TRBD1 (6 bases). From germline, CDR1 is MNHEY and CDR2 SVGAGI. V lost 7 bases and J 9 bases, leaving 19 bases between the germline ends. CDR3 length: 15 residues.

V and J are TRBV28 and TRBJ2-7, with D possibly being TRBD1 (5 bases). Germline V lookup: CDR1 MDHEN, CDR2 SYDVKM. This CDR3 comprises 13 residues. Trimming took off 4 bases at V and 6 bases at J, with 13 bases between the two ends. In DNA, the CDR3 is TGTGCCAGCAGTTATAACAGGCTTTTCGAGCAGTACTTC. The encoded protein is CASSYNRLFEQYF.